This T cell receptor (beta chain) was documented in a study of glioma-infiltrating T cells. The germline gives CDR1 SGHTA, CDR2 FQGTGA. The CDR3 is 14 residues long. With 5 bases removed from V and 6 bases from J, the gap between germline ends came to 17 bases. TCR alpha and beta CDR3 regions were amplified from RNA using iRepertoire nested multiplex PCR. Input was roughly 85-450 ng of tissue mRNA or PBMC total RNA. TCRdb re-called the multiplex PCR reads through MiXCR, storing one row per CDR3 protein. The profile shows under 200,000 distinct CDR3 sequences, under 55% of them singletons. Findings of the study overall: Gliomas, especially low-grade, showed above-expected tissue-blood divergence; non-neoplastic patients showed below.

This clonotype was detected only a few times. Its specificity is not known. V and J are TRBV7-3 and TRBJ2-7, with D possibly TRBD1 on 5 matching bases. Sequenced: glioma tissue, nonneoplastic brain tissue, or PBMCs (not recorded which). This receptor was identified in a human donor with low-grade glioma or glioblastoma, undergoing nonglioma brain surgery, or in good health (not recorded which). The chain's CDR3 is CASSPGPGFGEQYF. The CDR3 bases are TGTGCCAGCAGCCCAGGTCCAGGGTTCGGCGAGCAGTACTTC.